These T cell receptor beta chains were read from a single sample in a study of CD8 T cells in Susac syndrome. TCRdb redid the calling of the immunoSEQ multiplex PCR reads with MiXCR, one entry per CDR3 protein. This sample yields around 200,000 distinct CDR3 sequences, of which 85% to 95% are seen a single time; approximately 0.1% belongs to the top ten. Sequencing was done on a sample of CD4+ T cells from PBMCs. These receptors were collected from a human donor in good health. CDR3s include the opening cysteine and the closing phenylalanine or tryptophan. A D gene is named only where the DNA matches it firmly. Size is stated for part of the rows, as once, few or many counts, or as a class when the clone is expanded.

size: -; D: -; J: TRBJ2-5; V: TRBV14; CDR3: CASGQEVGETQYF; DNA: TGTGCCAGCGGGCAGGAGGTAGGGGAGACCCAGTACTTC
size: -; D: -; J: TRBJ1-5; V: TRBV30; CDR3: CAWTVSREQPQHF; DNA: TGTGCCTGGACAGTAAGTCGGGAGCAGCCCCAGCATTTT
size: -; D: -; J: TRBJ2-7; V: TRBV7-2; CDR3: CASSSGRTTYEQYF; DNA: TGTGCCAGCAGCTCGGGGAGGACCACCTACGAGCAGTACTTC
size: -; D: TRBD1; J: TRBJ1-2; V: TRBV29-1; CDR3: CSVGQGEYGYTF; DNA: TGCAGCGTTGGACAGGGGGAGTATGGCTACACCTTC
size: -; D: -; J: TRBJ2-6; V: TRBV28; CDR3: CASSLDFWAGSGANVLTF; DNA: TGTGCCAGCAGTTTAGATTTTTGGGCAGGCTCTGGGGCCAACGTCCTGACTTTC
size: -; D: -; J: TRBJ2-5; V: TRBV27; CDR3: CASSPGPHRPETQYF; DNA: TGTGCCAGCAGTCCGGGCCCCCATCGGCCAGAGACCCAGTACTTC
size: -; D: -; J: TRBJ2-5; V: TRBV5-4; CDR3: CASSLQGWIQETQYF; DNA: TGTGCCAGCAGCTTACAGGGTTGGATCCAAGAGACCCAGTACTTC
size: -; D: TRBD1; J: TRBJ2-2; V: TRBV29-1; CDR3: CSAAGTDTGELFF; DNA: TGCAGCGCCGCCGGGACAGACACCGGGGAGCTGTTTTTT
size: -; D: -; J: TRBJ1-1; V: TRBV3-1; CDR3: CASSLDIANTEAFF; DNA: TGTGCCAGCAGCCTAGACATAGCTAACACTGAAGCTTTCTTT
size: -; D: -; J: TRBJ2-5; V: TRBV7-3; CDR3: CASSGGGRETQYF; DNA: TGTGCCAGCAGCGGAGGGGGGCGAGAGACCCAGTACTTC
size: -; D: -; J: TRBJ1-1; V: TRBV29-1; CDR3: CSVDWRGLGTEAFF; DNA: TGCAGCGTTGATTGGCGGGGGCTGGGAACTGAAGCTTTCTTT
size: -; D: TRBD2; J: TRBJ2-3; V: TRBV20-1; CDR3: CAAGGNTDTQYF; DNA: TGTGCTGCGGGGGGAAACACAGATACGCAGTATTTT
size: -; D: -; J: TRBJ2-3; V: TRBV9; CDR3: CASSVSVRTDTQYF; DNA: TGTGCCAGCAGCGTATCCGTTCGCACAGATACGCAGTATTTT
size: -; D: TRBD2; J: TRBJ2-1; V: TRBV3-1; CDR3: CASSQDKGTSCEQFF; DNA: TGTGCCAGCAGCCAAGATAAAGGGACTAGCTGTGAGCAGTTCTTC
size: -; D: TRBD2; J: TRBJ2-5; V: TRBV12-3/TRBV12-4; CDR3: CASSSDAGGFETQYF; DNA: TGTGCCAGCAGTTCCGACGCGGGAGGTTTTGAGACCCAGTACTTC
size: -; D: -; J: TRBJ1-1; V: TRBV27; CDR3: CASTPKRNRNTEAFF; DNA: TGTGCCAGCACCCCAAAACGGAACAGGAACACTGAAGCTTTCTTT
size: -; D: -; J: TRBJ1-1; V: TRBV29-1; CDR3: CSVGWDTEAFF; DNA: TGCAGCGTTGGATGGGACACTGAAGCTTTCTTT
size: -; D: -; J: TRBJ1-3; V: TRBV25-1; CDR3: CASSELSGSGNTIYF; DNA: TGTGCCAGCAGTGAATTATCAGGCTCTGGAAACACCATATATTTT
size: -; D: TRBD1; J: TRBJ2-3; V: TRBV9; CDR3: CASSVRQGNTDTQYF; DNA: TGTGCCAGCAGCGTGCGACAGGGAAACACAGATACGCAGTATTTT
size: -; D: -; J: TRBJ1-2; V: TRBV20-1; CDR3: CSEQGGGRPARGYTF; DNA: TGCAGTGAACAAGGAGGGGGGCGTCCTGCTAGGGGCTACACCTTC
size: -; D: -; J: TRBJ1-5; V: TRBV4-1; CDR3: CASSRWEDQPQHF; DNA: TGCGCCAGCAGCCGGTGGGAGGATCAGCCCCAGCATTTT
size: -; D: -; J: TRBJ2-7; V: TRBV6-2/TRBV6-3; CDR3: CASSYSRQLSYEQYF; DNA: TGTGCCAGCAGTTACTCAAGACAGCTATCCTACGAGCAGTACTTC
size: -; D: TRBD1; J: TRBJ1-1; V: TRBV5-1; CDR3: CASSRTTGANTEAFF; DNA: TGCGCCAGCAGCCGGACGACAGGGGCCAACACTGAAGCTTTCTTT
size: -; D: -; J: TRBJ1-2; V: TRBV3-1; CDR3: CASSQLRDVGYTF; DNA: TGTGCCAGCAGCCAACTCCGGGACGTCGGCTACACCTTC
size: -; D: TRBD1; J: TRBJ2-4; V: TRBV3-1; CDR3: CASSQGARTGGNIQYF; DNA: TGTGCCAGCAGCCAAGGGGCGAGGACAGGGGGTAACATTCAGTACTTC
size: -; D: TRBD2; J: TRBJ2-1; V: TRBV30; CDR3: CAWTPGLEFNEQFF; DNA: TGTGCCTGGACCCCGGGACTAGAGTTCAATGAGCAGTTCTTC
size: -; D: -; J: TRBJ2-7; V: TRBV5-1; CDR3: CASSFGDNSYEQYF; DNA: TGCGCCAGCAGCTTTGGTGACAACTCCTACGAGCAGTACTTC
size: -; D: TRBD1; J: TRBJ1-5; V: TRBV9; CDR3: CASSSGQGAQGNQPQHF; DNA: TGTGCCAGCAGCTCTGGACAGGGGGCGCAGGGCAATCAGCCCCAGCATTTT
size: -; D: -; J: TRBJ1-2; V: TRBV2; CDR3: CASRARSAVGGYTF; DNA: TGTGCCAGCAGGGCCCGCTCGGCGGTGGGTGGCTACACCTTC
size: -; D: -; J: TRBJ2-1; V: TRBV20-1; CDR3: CSARRLDEQFF; DNA: TGCAGTGCTAGGCGGTTAGATGAGCAGTTCTTC
size: once; D: -; J: TRBJ2-4; V: TRBV4-1; CDR3: CASSQPPRGPLAKNIQYF; DNA: TGCGCCAGCAGCCAGCCACCCAGGGGTCCGTTAGCCAAAAACATTCAGTACTTC
size: once; D: -; J: TRBJ1-4; V: TRBV24-1; CDR3: CATSDLSGVSNEKLFF; DNA: TGTGCCACCAGTGATTTATCGGGGGTCTCTAATGAAAAACTGTTTTTT
size: -; D: -; J: TRBJ1-1; V: TRBV9; CDR3: CASSVVGRNTEAFF; DNA: TGTGCCAGCAGCGTAGTGGGTAGGAACACTGAAGCTTTCTTT
size: -; D: -; J: TRBJ2-5; V: TRBV25-1; CDR3: CASSEYLSTAQQETQYF; DNA: TGTGCCAGCAGTGAATATCTTTCGACGGCCCAGCAAGAGACCCAGTACTTC
size: -; D: -; J: TRBJ1-2; V: TRBV12-3/TRBV12-4; CDR3: CASSRNGYGYTF; DNA: TGTGCCAGCAGCCGCAACGGCTATGGCTACACCTTC
size: -; D: -; J: TRBJ2-1; V: TRBV24-1; CDR3: CATSDPARLEASNEQFF; DNA: TGTGCCACCAGTGATCCTGCCCGTCTAGAAGCGTCGAATGAGCAGTTCTTC
size: -; D: TRBD1; J: TRBJ1-6; V: TRBV15; CDR3: CATSSGTGAYNSPLHF; DNA: TGTGCCACCAGCAGCGGGACAGGGGCCTATAATTCACCCCTCCACTTT
size: -; D: -; J: TRBJ1-3; V: TRBV29-1; CDR3: CSVAWTSGNTIYF; DNA: TGCAGCGTTGCATGGACGTCTGGAAACACCATATATTTT
size: -; D: -; J: TRBJ2-1; V: TRBV4-1; CDR3: CASSQDRRPDNDEQFF; DNA: TGCGCCAGCAGCCAAGACCGGAGGCCGGACAACGATGAGCAGTTCTTC
size: -; D: TRBD1; J: TRBJ2-7; V: TRBV7-9; CDR3: CASSAPGQGIREQYF; DNA: TGTGCCAGCAGCGCACCGGGACAGGGGATTAGGGAGCAGTACTTC
size: -; D: TRBD1; J: TRBJ2-7; V: TRBV20-1; CDR3: CSANRGLWTGRYEQYF; DNA: TGCAGTGCTAATCGCGGGCTCTGGACAGGGAGATACGAGCAGTACTTC
size: -; D: -; J: TRBJ2-5; V: TRBV4-2; CDR3: CASSQDGRETQYF; DNA: TGTGCCAGCAGCCAAGATGGGCGAGAGACCCAGTACTTC
size: -; D: -; J: TRBJ2-1; V: TRBV20-1; CDR3: CSAREGRISTGQFF; DNA: TGCAGTGCTAGAGAAGGACGAATTTCTACGGGGCAGTTCTTC
size: -; D: -; J: TRBJ2-1; V: TRBV7-9; CDR3: CASSPQRDGGFF; DNA: TGTGCCAGCAGCCCGCAAAGGGACGGGGGGTTCTTC
size: -; D: -; J: TRBJ1-2; V: TRBV14; CDR3: CASSQEFRGLYYGYTF; DNA: TGTGCCAGCAGCCAAGAATTCCGGGGACTTTATTATGGCTACACCTTC
size: -; D: -; J: TRBJ2-1; V: TRBV6-6; CDR3: CASTDRRRAYNEQFF; DNA: TGTGCCAGCACCGACCGGAGAAGGGCGTACAATGAGCAGTTCTTC
size: -; D: -; J: TRBJ2-1; V: TRBV11-2; CDR3: CASSLGPAVPDYNEQFF; DNA: TGTGCCAGCAGCTTAGGGCCGGCGGTCCCGGATTACAATGAGCAGTTCTTC
size: -; D: -; J: TRBJ2-7; V: TRBV28; CDR3: CASSPAGNEQYF; DNA: TGTGCCAGCAGCCCTGCGGGGAACGAGCAGTACTTC
size: -; D: -; J: TRBJ1-2; V: TRBV2; CDR3: CASSGTGGNYGYTF; DNA: TGTGCCAGCAGTGGGACGGGCGGAAACTATGGCTACACCTTC
size: -; D: -; J: TRBJ2-5; V: TRBV6-5; CDR3: CASTETGRRETQYF; DNA: TGTGCCAGCACCGAGACAGGGAGGAGAGAGACCCAGTACTTC
size: -; D: -; J: TRBJ2-5; V: TRBV5-1; CDR3: CASSLDGLRETQYF; DNA: TGCGCCAGCAGCTTGGACGGACTGCGAGAGACCCAGTACTTC
size: -; D: -; J: TRBJ1-2; V: TRBV3-1; CDR3: CASSKGSYGYTF; DNA: TGTGCCAGCAGCAAGGGCTCCTATGGCTACACCTTC
size: -; D: -; J: TRBJ2-3; V: TRBV24-1; CDR3: CATSLEDTQYF; DNA: TGTGCCACCAGCCTAGAGGATACGCAGTATTTT
size: -; D: -; J: TRBJ1-3; V: TRBV29-1; CDR3: CSAAVGAYSGNTIYF; DNA: TGCAGCGCCGCGGTTGGGGCTTACTCTGGAAACACCATATATTTT
size: -; D: TRBD1; J: TRBJ2-1; V: TRBV5-4; CDR3: CASGDRGSYNEQFF; DNA: TGTGCCAGCGGCGACAGGGGCTCCTACAATGAGCAGTTCTTC
size: once; D: TRBD1; J: TRBJ2-1; V: TRBV19; CDR3: CASSIEGGWNEQFF; DNA: TGTGCCAGTAGTATAGAAGGGGGCTGGAATGAGCAGTTCTTC
size: -; D: -; J: TRBJ2-7; V: TRBV6-1; CDR3: CASSDRVAYEQYF; DNA: TGTGCCAGCAGCGACAGAGTAGCCTACGAGCAGTACTTC
size: -; D: -; J: TRBJ1-6; V: TRBV5-4; CDR3: CASSLDSGTHPLHF; DNA: TGTGCCAGCAGCTTGGATTCGGGGACCCATCCCCTCCACTTT
size: -; D: -; J: TRBJ1-6; V: TRBV23-1; CDR3: CASSPSGVGSPLHF; DNA: TGCGCCAGCAGTCCGTCAGGCGTTGGTTCACCCCTCCACTTT